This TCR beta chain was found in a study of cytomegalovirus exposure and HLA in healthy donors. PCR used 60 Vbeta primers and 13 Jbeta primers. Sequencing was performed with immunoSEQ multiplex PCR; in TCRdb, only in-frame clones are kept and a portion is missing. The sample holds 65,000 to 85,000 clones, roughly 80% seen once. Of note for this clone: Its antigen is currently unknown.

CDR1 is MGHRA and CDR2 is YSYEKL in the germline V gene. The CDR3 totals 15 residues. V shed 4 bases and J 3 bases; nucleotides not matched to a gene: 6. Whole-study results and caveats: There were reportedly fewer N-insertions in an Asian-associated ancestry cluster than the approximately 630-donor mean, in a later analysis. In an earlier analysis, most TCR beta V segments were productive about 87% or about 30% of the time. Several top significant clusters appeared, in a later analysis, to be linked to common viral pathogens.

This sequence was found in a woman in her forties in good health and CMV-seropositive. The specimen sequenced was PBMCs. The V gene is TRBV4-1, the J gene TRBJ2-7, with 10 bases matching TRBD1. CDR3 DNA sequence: TGCGCCAGCAGCCGAGGGACAGGGGTCAACTACGAGCAGTACTTC. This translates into CASSRGTGVNYEQYF.